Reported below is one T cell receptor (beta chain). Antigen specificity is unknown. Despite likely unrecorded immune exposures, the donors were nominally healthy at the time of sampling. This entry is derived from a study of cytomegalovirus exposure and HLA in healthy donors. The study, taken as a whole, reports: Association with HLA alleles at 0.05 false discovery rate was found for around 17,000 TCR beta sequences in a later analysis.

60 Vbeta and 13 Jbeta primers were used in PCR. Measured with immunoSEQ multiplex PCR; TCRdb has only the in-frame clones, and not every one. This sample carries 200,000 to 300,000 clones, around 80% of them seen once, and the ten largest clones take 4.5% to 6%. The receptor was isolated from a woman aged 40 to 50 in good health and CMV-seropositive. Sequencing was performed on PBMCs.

DNA of the CDR3: TGTGCTAGTGGTGGACTCCGGGACATCAGCAATCAGCCCCAGCATTTT. Amino acid sequence: CASGGLRDISNQPQHF. The chain employs TRBV12-5 and TRBJ1-5; D might be TRBD1 (6 bases). The CDR3 spans 16 residues. Per the germline V gene, CDR1 is LGHNT and CDR2 is FRNRAP. V was clipped by 5 bases and J by 1 base, with 15 bases between them.